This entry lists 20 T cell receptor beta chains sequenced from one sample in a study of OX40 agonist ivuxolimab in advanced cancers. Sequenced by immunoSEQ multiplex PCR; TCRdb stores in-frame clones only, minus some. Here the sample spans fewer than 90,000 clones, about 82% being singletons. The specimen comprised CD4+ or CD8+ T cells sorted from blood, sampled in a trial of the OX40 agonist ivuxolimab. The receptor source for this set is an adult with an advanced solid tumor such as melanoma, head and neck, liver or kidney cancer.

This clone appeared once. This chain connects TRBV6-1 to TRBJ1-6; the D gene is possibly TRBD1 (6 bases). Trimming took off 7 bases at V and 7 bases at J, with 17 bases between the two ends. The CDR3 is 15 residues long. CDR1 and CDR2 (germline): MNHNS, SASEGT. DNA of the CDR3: TGTGCCAGCACCCCCTCCCAGGGGACCAATTCACCCCTCCACTTT. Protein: CASTPSQGTNSPLHF.

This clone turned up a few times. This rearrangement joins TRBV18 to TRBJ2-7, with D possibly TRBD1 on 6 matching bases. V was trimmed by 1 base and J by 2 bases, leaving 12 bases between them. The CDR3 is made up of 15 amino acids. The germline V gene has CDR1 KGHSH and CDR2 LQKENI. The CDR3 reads CASSPRAGVTYEQYF. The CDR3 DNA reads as TGTGCCAGCTCACCACGCGCAGGGGTCACCTACGAGCAGTACTTC.

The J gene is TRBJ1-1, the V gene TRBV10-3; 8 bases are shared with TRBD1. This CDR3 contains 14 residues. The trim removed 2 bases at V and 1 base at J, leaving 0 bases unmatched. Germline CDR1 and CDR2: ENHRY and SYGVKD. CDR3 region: CAISEGTGNTEAFF. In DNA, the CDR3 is TGTGCCATCAGTGAGGGGACAGGGAACACTGAAGCTTTCTTT.

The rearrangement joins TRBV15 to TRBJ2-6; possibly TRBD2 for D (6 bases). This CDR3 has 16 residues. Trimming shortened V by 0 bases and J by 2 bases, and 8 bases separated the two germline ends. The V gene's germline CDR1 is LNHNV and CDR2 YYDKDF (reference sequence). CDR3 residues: CATSRDSGAGANVLTF. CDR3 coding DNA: TGTGCCACCAGCAGAGATTCGGGGGCTGGGGCCAACGTCCTGACTTTC.

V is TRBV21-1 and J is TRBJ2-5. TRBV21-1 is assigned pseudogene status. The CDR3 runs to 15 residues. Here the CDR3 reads CASSKRSGREETQYF. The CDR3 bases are TGTGCCAGCAGCAAACGAAGTGGCAGAGAAGAGACCCAGTACTTC.

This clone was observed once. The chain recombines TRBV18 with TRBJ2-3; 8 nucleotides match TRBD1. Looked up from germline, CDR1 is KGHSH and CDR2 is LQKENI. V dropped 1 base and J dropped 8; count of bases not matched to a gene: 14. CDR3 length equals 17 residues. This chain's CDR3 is CASSPLPGGQAHGTQYF. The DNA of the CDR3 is TGTGCCAGCTCACCACTTCCCGGGGGACAGGCGCATGGTACGCAGTATTTT.

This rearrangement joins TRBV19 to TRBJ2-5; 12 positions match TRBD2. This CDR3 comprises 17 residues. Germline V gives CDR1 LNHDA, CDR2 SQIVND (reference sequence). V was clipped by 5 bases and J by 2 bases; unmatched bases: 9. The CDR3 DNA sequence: TGTGCCAGTAGTTCGCCGGGACTAGCGGGCACTCAAGAGACCCAGTACTTC. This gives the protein CASSSPGLAGTQETQYF.

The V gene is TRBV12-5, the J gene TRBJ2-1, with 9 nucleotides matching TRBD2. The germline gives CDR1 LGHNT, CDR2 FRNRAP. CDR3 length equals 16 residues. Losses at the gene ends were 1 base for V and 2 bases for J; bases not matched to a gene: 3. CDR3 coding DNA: TGTGCTAGTGGTTTGGGGACTAGCGTTACCTACAATGAGCAGTTCTTC. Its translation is CASGLGTSVTYNEQFF.

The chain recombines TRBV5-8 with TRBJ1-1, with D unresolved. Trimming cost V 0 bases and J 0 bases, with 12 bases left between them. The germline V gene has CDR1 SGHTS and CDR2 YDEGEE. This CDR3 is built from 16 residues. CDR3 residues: CASSLVEAAMNTEAFF. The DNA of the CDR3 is TGTGCCAGCAGCTTGGTTGAGGCGGCTATGAACACTGAAGCTTTCTTT.

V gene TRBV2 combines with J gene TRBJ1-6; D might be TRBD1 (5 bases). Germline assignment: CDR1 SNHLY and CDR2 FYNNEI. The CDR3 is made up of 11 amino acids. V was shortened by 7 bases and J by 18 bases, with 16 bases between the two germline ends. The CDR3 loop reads CASTNAGLPHF. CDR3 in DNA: TGTGCCAGCACCAACGCGGGGCTCCCCCACTTT.

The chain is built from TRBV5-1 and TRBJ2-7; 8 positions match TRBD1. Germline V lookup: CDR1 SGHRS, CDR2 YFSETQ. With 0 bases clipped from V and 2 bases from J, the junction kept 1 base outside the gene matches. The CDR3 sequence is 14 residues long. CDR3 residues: CASSLAGGPYEQYF. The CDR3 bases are TGCGCCAGCAGCTTGGCAGGGGGCCCCTACGAGCAGTACTTC. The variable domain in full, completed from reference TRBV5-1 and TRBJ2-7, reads KAGVTQTPRYLIKTRGQQVTLSCSPISGHRSVSWYQQTPGQGLQFLFEYFSETQRNKGNFPGRFSGRQFSNSRSEMNVSTLELGDSALYLCASSLAGGPYEQYFGPGTRLTVT.

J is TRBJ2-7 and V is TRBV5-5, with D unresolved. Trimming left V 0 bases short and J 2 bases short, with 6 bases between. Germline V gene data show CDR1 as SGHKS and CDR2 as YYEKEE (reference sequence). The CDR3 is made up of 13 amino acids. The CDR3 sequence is CASSLAGTYEQYF. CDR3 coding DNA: TGTGCCAGCAGCTTGGCAGGAACCTACGAGCAGTACTTC.

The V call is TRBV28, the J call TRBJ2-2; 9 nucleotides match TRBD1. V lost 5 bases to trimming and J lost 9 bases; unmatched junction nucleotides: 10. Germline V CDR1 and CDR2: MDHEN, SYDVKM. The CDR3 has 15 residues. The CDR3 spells CASSVPGQGKRELFF. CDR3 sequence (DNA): TGTGCCAGCAGTGTACCGGGACAGGGAAAGCGGGAGCTGTTTTTT.

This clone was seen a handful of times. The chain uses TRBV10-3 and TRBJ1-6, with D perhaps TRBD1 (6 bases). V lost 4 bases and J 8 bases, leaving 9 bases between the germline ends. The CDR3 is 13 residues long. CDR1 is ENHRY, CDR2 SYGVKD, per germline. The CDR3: CAISGTADSPLHF. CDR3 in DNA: TGTGCCATCAGTGGGACAGCGGATTCACCCCTCCACTTT.

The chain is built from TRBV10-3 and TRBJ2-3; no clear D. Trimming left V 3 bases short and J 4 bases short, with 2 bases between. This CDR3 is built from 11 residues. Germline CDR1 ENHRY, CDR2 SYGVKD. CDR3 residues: CAISDPDTQYF. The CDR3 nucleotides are TGTGCCATCAGTGACCCAGATACGCAGTATTTT.

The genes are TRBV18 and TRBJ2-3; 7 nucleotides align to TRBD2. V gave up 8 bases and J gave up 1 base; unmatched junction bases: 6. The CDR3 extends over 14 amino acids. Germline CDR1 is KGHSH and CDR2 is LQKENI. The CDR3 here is CASLPRGGTDTQYF. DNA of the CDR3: TGTGCCAGCCTTCCTCGGGGGGGCACAGATACGCAGTATTTT. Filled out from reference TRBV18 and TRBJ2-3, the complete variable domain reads NAGVMQNPRHLVRRRGQEARLRCSPMKGHSHVYWYRQLPEEGLKFMVYLQKENIIDESGMPKERFSAEFPKEGPSILRIQQVVRGDSAAYFCASLPRGGTDTQYFGPGTRLTVL.

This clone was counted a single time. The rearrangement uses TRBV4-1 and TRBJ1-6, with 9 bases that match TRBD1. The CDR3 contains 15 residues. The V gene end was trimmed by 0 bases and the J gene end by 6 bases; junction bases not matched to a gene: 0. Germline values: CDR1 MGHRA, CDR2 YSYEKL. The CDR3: CASSQEGQGNSPLHF. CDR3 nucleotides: TGCGCCAGCAGCCAAGAGGGACAGGGTAATTCACCCCTCCACTTT.

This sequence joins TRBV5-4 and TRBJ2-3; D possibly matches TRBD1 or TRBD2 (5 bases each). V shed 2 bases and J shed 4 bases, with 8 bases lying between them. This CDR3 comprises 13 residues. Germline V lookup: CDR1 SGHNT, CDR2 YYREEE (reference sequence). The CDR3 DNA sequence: TGTGCCAGCAGCTTCGGGGACCCAGATACGCAGTATTTT. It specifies CASSFGDPDTQYF.

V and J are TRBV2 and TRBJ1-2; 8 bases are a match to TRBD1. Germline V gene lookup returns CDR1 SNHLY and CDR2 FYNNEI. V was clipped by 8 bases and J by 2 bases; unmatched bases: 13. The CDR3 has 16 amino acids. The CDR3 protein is CASGLPGTGSNYGYTF. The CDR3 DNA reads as TGTGCCAGCGGACTCCCTGGGACAGGATCAAACTATGGCTACACCTTC. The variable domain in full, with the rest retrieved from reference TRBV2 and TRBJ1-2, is EPEVTQTPSHQVTQMGQEVILRCVPISNHLYFYWYRQILGQKVEFLVSFYNNEISEKSEIFDDQFSVERPDGSNFTLKIRSTKLEDSAMYFCASGLPGTGSNYGYTFGSGTRLTVV.

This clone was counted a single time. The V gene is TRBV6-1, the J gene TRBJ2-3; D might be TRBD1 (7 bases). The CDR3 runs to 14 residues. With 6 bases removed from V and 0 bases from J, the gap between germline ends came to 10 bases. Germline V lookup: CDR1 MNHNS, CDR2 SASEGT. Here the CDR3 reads CASSAGQSTDTQYF. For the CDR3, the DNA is TGTGCCAGCAGCGCGGGACAGAGCACAGATACGCAGTATTTT.